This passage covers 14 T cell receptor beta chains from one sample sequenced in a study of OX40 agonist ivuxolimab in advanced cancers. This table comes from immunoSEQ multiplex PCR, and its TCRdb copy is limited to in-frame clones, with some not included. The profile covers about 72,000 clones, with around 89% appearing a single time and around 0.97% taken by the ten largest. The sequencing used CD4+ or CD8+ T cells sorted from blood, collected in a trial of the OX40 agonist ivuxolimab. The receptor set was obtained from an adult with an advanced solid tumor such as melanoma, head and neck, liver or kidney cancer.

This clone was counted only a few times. The CDR3 protein is CASRRGTGAPRYGYTF. DNA of the CDR3: TGTGCCAGCAGAAGGGGGACAGGGGCCCCTCGCTATGGCTACACCTTC. The V gene is TRBV14, the J gene TRBJ1-2, with 10 bases fitting TRBD1. The germline CDR1 and CDR2 sequences are SGHDN and FVKESK. The CDR3 length is 16 residues. V was clipped by 6 bases and J by 4 bases; unmatched bases: 11.

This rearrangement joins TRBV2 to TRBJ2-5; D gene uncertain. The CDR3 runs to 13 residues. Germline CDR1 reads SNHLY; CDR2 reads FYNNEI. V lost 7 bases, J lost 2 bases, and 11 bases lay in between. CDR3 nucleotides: TGTGCCAGCATGAGGCAGACACAAGAGACCCAGTACTTC. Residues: CASMRQTQETQYF.

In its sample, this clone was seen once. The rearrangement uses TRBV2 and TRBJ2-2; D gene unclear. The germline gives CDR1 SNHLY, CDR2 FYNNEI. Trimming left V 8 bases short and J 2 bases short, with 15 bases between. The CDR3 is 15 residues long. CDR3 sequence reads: CASSQFSTNTGELFF. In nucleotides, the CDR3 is TGTGCCAGCTCACAATTCTCAACTAACACCGGGGAGCTGTTTTTT.

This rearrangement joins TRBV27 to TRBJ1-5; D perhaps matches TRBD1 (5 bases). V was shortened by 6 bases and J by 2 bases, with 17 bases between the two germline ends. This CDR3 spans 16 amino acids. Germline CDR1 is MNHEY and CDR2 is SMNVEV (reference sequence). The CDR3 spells CASRGIGATGNQPQHF. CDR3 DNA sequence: TGTGCCAGCAGGGGGATTGGGGCAACGGGCAATCAGCCCCAGCATTTT.

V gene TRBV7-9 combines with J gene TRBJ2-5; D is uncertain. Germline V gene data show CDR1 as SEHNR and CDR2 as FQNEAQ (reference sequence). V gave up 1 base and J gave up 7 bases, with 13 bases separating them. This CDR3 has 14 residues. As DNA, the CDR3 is TGTGCCAGCAGCTTAGGGTTCTCCCCCGGGACCCAGTACTTC. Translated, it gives CASSLGFSPGTQYF.

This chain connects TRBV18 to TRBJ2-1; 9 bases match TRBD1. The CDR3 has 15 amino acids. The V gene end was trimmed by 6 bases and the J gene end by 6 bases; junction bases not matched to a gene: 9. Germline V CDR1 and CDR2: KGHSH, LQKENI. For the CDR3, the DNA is TGTGCCAGCTCGACGGGACAGGGAATTCGCAATGAGCAGTTCTTC. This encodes CASSTGQGIRNEQFF.

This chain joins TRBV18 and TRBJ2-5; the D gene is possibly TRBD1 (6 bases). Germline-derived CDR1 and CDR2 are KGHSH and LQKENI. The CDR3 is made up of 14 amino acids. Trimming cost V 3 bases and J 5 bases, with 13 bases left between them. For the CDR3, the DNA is TGTGCCAGCTCACCCGCCACAGGGACGGAGACCCAGTACTTC. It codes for CASSPATGTETQYF.

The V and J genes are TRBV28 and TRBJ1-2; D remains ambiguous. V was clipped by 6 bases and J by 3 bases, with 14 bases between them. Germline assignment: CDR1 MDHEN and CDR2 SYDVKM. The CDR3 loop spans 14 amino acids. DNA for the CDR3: TGTGCCAGCAGCCTCCACCAAAACCACTATGGCTACACCTTC. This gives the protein CASSLHQNHYGYTF.

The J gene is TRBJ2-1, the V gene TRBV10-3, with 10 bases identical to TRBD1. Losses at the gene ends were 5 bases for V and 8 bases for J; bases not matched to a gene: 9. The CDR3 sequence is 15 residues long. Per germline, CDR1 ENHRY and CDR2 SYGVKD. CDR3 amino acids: CAISPDRGRFDEQFF. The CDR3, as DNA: TGTGCCATCAGTCCTGACAGGGGGCGGTTCGATGAGCAGTTCTTC.

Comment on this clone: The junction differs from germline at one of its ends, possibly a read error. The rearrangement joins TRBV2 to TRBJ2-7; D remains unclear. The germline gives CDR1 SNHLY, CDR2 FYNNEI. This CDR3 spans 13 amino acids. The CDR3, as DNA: TGTGCCACCAGTCCCGGATTTTACTACGAGCAGTACTTC. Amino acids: CATSPGFYYEQYF.

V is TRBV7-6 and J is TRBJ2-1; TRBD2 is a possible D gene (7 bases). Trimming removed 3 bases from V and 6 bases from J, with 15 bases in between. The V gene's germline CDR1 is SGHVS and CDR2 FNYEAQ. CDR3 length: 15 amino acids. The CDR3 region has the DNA TGTGCCAGCAGCTTCGTAGAAGGGGGGGCCAATGAGCAGTTCTTC. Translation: CASSFVEGGANEQFF.

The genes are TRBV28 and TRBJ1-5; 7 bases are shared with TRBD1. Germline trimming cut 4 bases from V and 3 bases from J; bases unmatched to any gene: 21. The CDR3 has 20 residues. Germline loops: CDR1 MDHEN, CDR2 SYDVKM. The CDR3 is CASSSYWDSSIIGVNQPQHF. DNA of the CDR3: TGTGCCAGCAGTTCCTACTGGGACAGTTCCATTATAGGCGTCAATCAGCCCCAGCATTTT. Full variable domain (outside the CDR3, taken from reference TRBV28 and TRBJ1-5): DVKVTQSSRYLVKRTGEKVFLECVQDMDHENMFWYRQDPGLGLRLIYFSYDVKMKEKGDIPEGYSVSREKKERFSLILESASTNQTSMYLCASSSYWDSSIIGVNQPQHFGDGTRLSIL.

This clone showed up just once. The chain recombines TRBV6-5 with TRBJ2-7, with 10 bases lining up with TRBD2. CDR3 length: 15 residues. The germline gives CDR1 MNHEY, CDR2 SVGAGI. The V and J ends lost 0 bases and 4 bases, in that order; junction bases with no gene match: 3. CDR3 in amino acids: CASSYSSGRAYEQYF. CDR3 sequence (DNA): TGTGCCAGCAGTTACTCCAGCGGGAGGGCATACGAGCAGTACTTC.

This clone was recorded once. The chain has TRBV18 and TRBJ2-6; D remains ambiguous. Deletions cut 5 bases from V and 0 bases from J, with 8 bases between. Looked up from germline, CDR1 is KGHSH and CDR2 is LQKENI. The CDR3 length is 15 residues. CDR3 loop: CASSAPSSGANVLTF. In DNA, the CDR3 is TGTGCCAGCTCAGCCCCTTCCTCTGGGGCCAACGTCCTGACTTTC.